This TCR beta chain was captured in a study of blood T cell repertoires in COVID-19. Study background: Sources were T cells, B-cell-depleted T cells, or PBMCs; the material itself was cDNA or gDNA.

Sequencing used immunoSEQ multiplex PCR; TCRdb keeps in-frame clones, though not all of them. The sample carries about 210,000 clones, less than 85% recorded once. Germline lookup yields CDR1 SGHAT and CDR2 FQNNGV. The CDR3 covers 16 residues. J was trimmed by 5 bases and V by 0 bases; bases with no gene match: 6. The rearrangement links TRBV11-2 to TRBJ2-3; TRBD1 agrees at 9 bases. The sequence was obtained from a man aged 40-50 years who had recovered from COVID-19. What was sequenced was PBMCs or T cells enriched from blood (not recorded which). This CDR3 reads CASSLDLTGGIDTQYF. As DNA, the CDR3 is TGTGCCAGCAGCTTAGATCTGACAGGGGGTATAGATACGCAGTATTTT.